What follows is one T cell receptor beta chain and its context. Its antigen is currently unknown. PCR involved 60 Vbeta and 13 Jbeta primers. In the original workflow: A later analysis tallied roughly 77 million unique TCR beta chains, 8.5 million to 11 million of them shared. Some clones are missing from TCRdb's copy, which holds only in-frame ones; the method was immunoSEQ multiplex PCR. Clonal size and the V and J genes are those of that table, whereas D and trimming came from the DNA. In total, the table holds around 25,000 clones. The CDR3 totals 15 residues. CDR1 is SGDLS, CDR2 YYNGEE, per germline. V lost 0 bases, J lost 5 bases, and 12 bases lay in between. This record comes from a study of cytomegalovirus exposure and HLA in healthy donors. Study outcomes and limitations: Generally TCR sequences proved uncommon, though certain public TCRs appeared in numerous donors. Researchers reported from a later analysis that most CMV-associated TCR beta chains appeared HLA-restricted. In an earlier analysis, most TCR beta V segments were productive about 87% or about 30% of the time.

The sequenced material came from PBMCs. This chain uses TRBV9 with TRBJ1-5, with D unresolved. This TCR derives from a male donor in good health and CMV-seropositive. The CDR3 loop is CASSVAPDFHQPQHF. As DNA, the CDR3 is TGTGCCAGCAGCGTAGCCCCAGATTTTCATCAGCCCCAGCATTTT. Drawing the rest from reference TRBV9 and TRBJ1-5, the complete variable domain is DSGVTQTPKHLITATGQRVTLRCSPRSGDLSVYWYQQSLDQGLQFLIQYYNGEERAKGNILERFSAQQFPDLHSELNLSSLELGDSALYFCASSVAPDFHQPQHFGDGTRLSIL.